The 24 T cell receptor beta chains given below trace back to one sample, sequenced in a study of blood T cell repertoires in COVID-19. TCRdb keeps only in-frame clones here, not all; method: immunoSEQ multiplex PCR. Of over 200,000 clones listed, 65% to 85% are singletons. Sequenced sample: peripheral blood. The receptors were sampled from a woman of 80 years or more with acute or convalescent COVID-19.

The chain employs TRBV6-1 and TRBJ2-7; D is unclear. Trimming stripped 0 bases from V and 3 bases from J, with 3 bases between. The germline CDR1 and CDR2 sequences are MNHNS and SASEGT. CDR3 length: 12 residues. The CDR3 region is CASSEAYYEQYF. The DNA of the CDR3 is TGTGCCAGCAGTGAAGCTTACTACGAGCAGTACTTC.

CDR3 protein: CASLSGQKNIQYF. The DNA of the CDR3 is TGTGCCAGCCTTTCGGGACAGAAAAACATTCAGTACTTC. This chain connects TRBV6-4 to TRBJ2-4; 7 nucleotides align to TRBD1. Trimming cost V 8 bases and J 4 bases; bases outside gene matches: 5. This CDR3 contains 13 residues. CDR1 and CDR2 (germline): MRHNA, SNTAGT.

V and J are TRBV6-6 and TRBJ1-1; 8 positions agree with TRBD1. Germline CDR1 and CDR2: MNHNY and SVGAGI (reference sequence). V dropped 5 bases and J dropped 2; count of bases not matched to a gene: 16. The CDR3 spans 18 residues. The chain's CDR3 is CASSRDRPQGFLNTEAFF. The CDR3 DNA reads TGTGCCAGCAGTCGGGACAGGCCTCAAGGTTTTCTCAACACTGAAGCTTTCTTT.

The V gene is TRBV3-1 (or the pseudogene TRBV3-2), the J gene TRBJ1-2; 9 positions match TRBD1. The CDR3 is made up of 15 amino acids. J was trimmed by 4 bases and V by 1 base; bases with no gene match: 4. CDR1 LGHDT and CDR2 YNNKEL come from the germline V gene (reference sequence). Here the CDR3 DNA reads TGTGCCAGCAGCCAAGGGCCGGACAGGGGCTATGGCTACACCTTC. This translates into CASSQGPDRGYGYTF.

The V gene is TRBV19, the J gene TRBJ2-2; D might be TRBD2 (5 bases). The ends were cut back, 5 bases at V and 7 bases at J, with 14 bases in the middle. The CDR3 runs to 14 residues. Per germline, CDR1 LNHDA and CDR2 SQIVND (reference sequence). For the CDR3, the DNA is TGTGCCAGTAGTTACCGGGCTCGGGACGGGGAGCTGTTTTTT. Protein: CASSYRARDGELFF.

The chain carries TRBV4-2 and TRBJ2-1; possibly TRBD2 for D (6 bases). Between the trimmed V and J ends, which lost 5 bases and 0 bases, there was a span of 14 bases. Germline V gives CDR1 LGHNA, CDR2 YNFKEQ. The CDR3 extends over 16 amino acids. CDR3 sequence (DNA): TGTGCCAGCAGCGGTACGGGGGATCTCTCCTACAATGAGCAGTTCTTC. This codes for CASSGTGDLSYNEQFF.

The V and J genes are TRBV10-3 and TRBJ2-3; 7 positions agree with TRBD1. The CDR3 is 15 residues long. The germline gives CDR1 ENHRY, CDR2 SYGVKD. V lost 2 bases to trimming and J lost 4 bases; unmatched junction nucleotides: 6. The CDR3 here is CAISEQTGSADTQYF. The CDR3 nucleotides read TGTGCCATCAGTGAGCAGACAGGGAGCGCAGATACGCAGTATTTT.

The chain links TRBV5-4 to TRBJ1-1, with 7 bases aligning to TRBD1. CDR1 is SGHNT, CDR2 YYREEE, per germline (reference sequence). J lost 1 base, V lost 3 bases, and 3 bases had no gene match. The CDR3 sequence is 14 residues long. Here the CDR3 DNA reads TGTGCCAGCAGCTCGACAGGGTGGAACACTGAAGCTTTCTTT. It encodes CASSSTGWNTEAFF.

The chain links TRBV5-5 to TRBJ2-1; a weak D match, TRBD2 (6 bases). The CDR3 covers 15 residues. Germline CDR1 reads SGHKS; CDR2 reads YYEKEE (reference sequence). Trimming stripped 1 base from V and 0 bases from J, with 8 bases between. CDR3 region: CASSLPGGSYNEQFF. The CDR3 coding sequence is TGTGCCAGCAGCTTGCCCGGGGGCTCCTACAATGAGCAGTTCTTC.

About this clone: The junction departs from the called germline gene at one end, perhaps through a read error. V and J are TRBV9 and TRBJ2-2; 7 bases are a match to TRBD1. The CDR3 runs 15 residues. Per germline, CDR1 SGDLS and CDR2 YYNGEE. CDR3 in amino acids: CASSVTGLNAGELFF. The CDR3 DNA is TGTGCCAGCAGCGTGACAGGGTTGAACGCCGGGGAGCTGTTTTTT.

The chain combines TRBV6-5 with TRBJ1-2, with D unresolved. The V gene's germline CDR1 is MNHEY and CDR2 SVGAGI. The CDR3 runs to 14 residues. The ends were cut back, 6 bases at V and 7 bases at J, with 18 bases in the middle. CDR3 nucleotides: TGTGCCAGCAGGCCCGACTTTACCTCGCTTGGCTACACCTTC. Amino acid sequence: CASRPDFTSLGYTF.

This rearrangement joins TRBV10-2 to TRBJ1-1; the match to TRBD1 covers 7 bases. The CDR3 has 14 amino acids. V was clipped by 5 bases and J by 2 bases; unmatched bases: 5. The germline V gene encodes CDR1 WSHSY and CDR2 SAAADI. This chain's CDR3 is CASSSDRANTEAFF. CDR3 sequence (DNA): TGCGCCAGCAGTTCCGACAGGGCTAACACTGAAGCTTTCTTT.

This clone was observed many times. CDR3 residues: CAWSRGGPRFF. The CDR3 DNA reads TGTGCCTGGAGTAGGGGCGGCCCTCGGTTCTTC. The rearrangement links TRBV30 to TRBJ2-1; a weak D match, TRBD1 (5 bases). Germline lookup yields CDR1 GTSNPN and CDR2 SVGIG (reference sequence). This CDR3 region has 11 residues. Trimming took 2 bases from V and 15 from J, leaving 14 bases between them.

The chain recombines TRBV5-5 with TRBJ1-3, with D unclear. From germline, CDR1 is SGHKS and CDR2 YYEKEE (reference sequence). V shed 0 bases and J shed 0 bases, with 7 bases lying between them. The CDR3 covers 15 residues. The CDR3: CASSLDSYSGNTIYF. CDR3 DNA: TGTGCCAGCAGCTTGGACAGCTACTCTGGAAACACCATATATTTT. The variable domain in full, with the rest retrieved from reference TRBV5-5 and TRBJ1-3, is DAGVTQSPTHLIKTRGQQVTLRCSPISGHKSVSWYQQVLGQGPQFIFQYYEKEERGRGNFPDRFSARQFPNYSSELNVNALLLGDSALYLCASSLDSYSGNTIYFGEGSWLTVV.

In this sample, this clone turned up a few times. The chain has TRBV6-5 and TRBJ1-6; D perhaps matches TRBD1 (5 bases). The CDR3 extends over 13 amino acids. Germline CDR1 reads MNHEY; CDR2 reads SVGAGI. Trimming shortened V by 6 bases and J by 14 bases, and 17 bases separated the two germline ends. CDR3 coding DNA: TGTGCCAGCAGACCGGGACGGGAGATGGCCCTCCACTTT. Translation gives CASRPGREMALHF.

For the CDR3, the DNA is TGTGCCAGCAGTTTCACAGGGAGGGCTGGCTACACCTTC. Its translation: CASSFTGRAGYTF. The chain joins TRBV2 to TRBJ1-2, with D possibly being TRBD1 (6 bases). The V gene lost 5 bases and the J gene lost 7 bases, with 14 bases spanning the gap. The CDR3 loop spans 13 amino acids. The germline V gene encodes CDR1 SNHLY and CDR2 FYNNEI.

The CDR3 loop is CASSIWDSKTTGELFF. CDR3 in DNA: TGTGCCAGTAGTATTTGGGACAGCAAAACCACCGGGGAGCTGTTTTTT. The chain recombines TRBV19 with TRBJ2-2, with 7 bases aligning to TRBD1. The CDR3 extends over 16 amino acids. The V segment lost 3 bases and the J segment 4 bases; nucleotides outside the gene matches: 8. CDR1 and CDR2 (germline): LNHDA, SQIVND (reference sequence).

V usage is TRBV5-5 and J usage is TRBJ2-4; D perhaps matches TRBD1 (6 bases). V was pared by 1 base and J by 2 bases, with 7 bases between. The CDR3 is 14 residues long. Germline V gene lookup returns CDR1 SGHKS and CDR2 YYEKEE (reference sequence). The CDR3 DNA reads TGTGCCAGCAGCTTGAGGGGGACCAAAAACATTCAGTACTTC. It specifies CASSLRGTKNIQYF.

The V and J genes are TRBV5-1 and TRBJ2-5; perhaps TRBD2 as D (7 bases). Germline V gene data show CDR1 as SGHRS and CDR2 as YFSETQ. The CDR3 has 17 amino acids. Trimming pared 0 bases from V and 3 bases from J, leaving 18 bases between. The CDR3 coding sequence is TGCGCCAGCAGCTTGGTCAATACCGGGGGGCCCGAAGAGACCCAGTACTTC. Its translation: CASSLVNTGGPEETQYF.

The chain uses TRBV19 and TRBJ1-2; D is uncertain. This CDR3 contains 14 residues. The germline gives CDR1 LNHDA, CDR2 SQIVND (reference sequence). Trimming removed 3 bases at V and 7 bases at J, with 15 bases between. The CDR3, as DNA: TGTGCCAGTAGTATCCCGGGAACTTATGGTGGCTACACCTTC. Protein product: CASSIPGTYGGYTF.

The CDR3 loop reads CASSPPEDTQYF. CDR3 DNA: TGTGCCAGCTCACCACCGGAGGATACGCAGTATTTT. The chain employs TRBV18 and TRBJ2-3; D unresolved. Germline V gene lookup returns CDR1 KGHSH and CDR2 LQKENI. The CDR3 spans 12 residues. Trimming removed 0 bases from V and 6 bases from J, with 4 bases in between.

This clone has just a few counts. The gene calls are TRBV5-1 and TRBJ1-1; a weak D match, TRBD1 (5 bases). The CDR3 loop spans 14 amino acids. CDR1 and CDR2 from the germline V gene are SGHRS and YFSETQ. Trimming took 4 bases from V and 3 from J, leaving 13 bases between them. CDR3 nucleotides: TGCGCCAGCAGCGGCGACAGCCTGGACACTGAAGCTTTCTTT. Amino acid sequence: CASSGDSLDTEAFF.

The rearrangement links TRBV2 to TRBJ2-2, with no clear D. The CDR3 contains 14 residues. Germline V lookup: CDR1 SNHLY, CDR2 FYNNEI. V shed 6 bases and J shed 1 base, with 9 bases lying between them. The CDR3 region is CASRLTLNTGELFF. In DNA form, the CDR3 reads TGTGCCAGCAGACTGACTCTGAACACCGGGGAGCTGTTTTTT.

V gene TRBV3-1 (or the pseudogene TRBV3-2) combines with J gene TRBJ2-7; D may be TRBD2 (6 bases). This CDR3 is built from 14 residues. V shed 1 base and J shed 3 bases, with 10 bases lying between them. Germline V gives CDR1 LGHDT, CDR2 YNNKEL (reference sequence). The CDR3 bases are TGTGCCAGCAGCCAAGTCGCCGGGGGCTACGAGCAGTACTTC. It specifies CASSQVAGGYEQYF.